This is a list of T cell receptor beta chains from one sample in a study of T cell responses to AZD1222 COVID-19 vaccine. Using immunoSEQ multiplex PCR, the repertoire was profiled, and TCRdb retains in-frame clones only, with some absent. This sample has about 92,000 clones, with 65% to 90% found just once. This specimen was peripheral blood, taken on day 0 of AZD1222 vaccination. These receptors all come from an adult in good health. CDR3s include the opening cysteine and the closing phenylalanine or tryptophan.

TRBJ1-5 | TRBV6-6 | CASSQSHRHRGQRLGNQPQHF
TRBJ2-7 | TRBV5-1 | CASSSGQGTDEQYF
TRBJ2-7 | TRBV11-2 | CASSSFDRATYEQYF
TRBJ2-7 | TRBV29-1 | CSIGASGAYEQYF
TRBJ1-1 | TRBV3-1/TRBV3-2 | CASSQAGRQGTAFF
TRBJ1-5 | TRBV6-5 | CASRPGQGNQPQHF
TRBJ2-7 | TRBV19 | CASSIVAQNYEQYF
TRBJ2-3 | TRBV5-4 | CASSSEGGRNTQYF
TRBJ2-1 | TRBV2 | CASSVASGGAHNEQFF
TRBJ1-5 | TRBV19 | CASSIKRGGNQPQHF
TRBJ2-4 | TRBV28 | CASSPQGAKNIQYF
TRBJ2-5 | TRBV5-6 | CASSANRRGAQYF
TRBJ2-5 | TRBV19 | CASKKGPQQETQYF
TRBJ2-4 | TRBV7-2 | CASSLEHGLAKNIQYF
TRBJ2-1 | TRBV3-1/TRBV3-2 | CASSQVNSLYNEQFF
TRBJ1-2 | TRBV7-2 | CASSLAAGTEGYTF
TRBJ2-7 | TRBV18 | CASSPFNKETGAYEQYF
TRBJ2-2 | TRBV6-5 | CACAGLTSTGELFF
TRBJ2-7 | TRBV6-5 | CASSYSAGRTYEQYF
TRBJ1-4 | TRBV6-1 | CASSEMDRRNEKLFF
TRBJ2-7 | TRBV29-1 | CSGIRGDEQYF
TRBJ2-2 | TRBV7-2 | CASRGTGNTGELFF
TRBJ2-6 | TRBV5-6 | CASSLFMQSNVLTF
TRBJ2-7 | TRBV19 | CASSIDTGHYEQYF
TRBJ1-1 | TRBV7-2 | CASSLAPSGDRRF
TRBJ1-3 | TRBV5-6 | CASSLGLTGGGSGNTIYF
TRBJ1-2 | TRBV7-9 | CASSLTEDYGYTF
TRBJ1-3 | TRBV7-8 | CASSLALGTGNTIYF
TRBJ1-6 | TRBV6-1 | CASSEGQWSLSSYNSPLHF
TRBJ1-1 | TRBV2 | CASSGQIFEAFF
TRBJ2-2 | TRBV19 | CASSKGLTRGAGELFF
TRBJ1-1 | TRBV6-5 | CASSYGAGGTEAFF
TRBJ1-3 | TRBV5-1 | CASSSGTVNTIYF
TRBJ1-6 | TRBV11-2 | CASSLVAGWNSPLHF
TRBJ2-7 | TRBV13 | CASSFRSYEQYF